This is a list of T cell receptor beta chains from one sample in a study of cytomegalovirus exposure and HLA in healthy donors. The table came from immunoSEQ multiplex PCR; TCRdb's copy has only in-frame clones and leaves some out. The sample has around 150,000 clones; approximately 83% are singletons. Material: PBMCs. The source of these receptors is a man aged 40-49 years in good health and CMV-seronegative. Both conserved end residues are part of each CDR3. The D gene is left open where the match is weak. A clone size is listed for some rows: how often the clone was seen (once, few, many), or a class if it is expanded.

size	D	V	J	CDR3	DNA
NA	TRBD1	TRBV7-9	TRBJ1-2	CASSPRGTGGYGYTF	TGTGCCAGCAGCCCAAGAGGGACAGGGGGCTATGGCTACACCTTC
once	TRBD1	TRBV5-8	TRBJ2-1	CASTLDRGTYNEQFF	TGTGCCAGCACTTTGGACAGGGGGACTTACAATGAGCAGTTCTTC
NA	TRBD1	TRBV30	TRBJ1-1	CAWSSWDRETEAFF	TGTGCCTGGAGTTCATGGGACAGGGAGACTGAAGCTTTCTTT
NA	TRBD2	TRBV5-6	TRBJ2-6	CASSGGLANIFSGANVLTF	TGTGCCAGCAGCGGGGGACTAGCCAATATCTTCTCTGGGGCCAACGTCCTGACTTTC
NA	NA	TRBV5-6	TRBJ2-5	CASRILGRETQYF	TGTGCCAGCCGAATATTAGGGAGGGAGACCCAGTACTTC
few	NA	TRBV5-1	TRBJ2-7	CASSSAGAPGYEQYF	TGCGCCAGCAGCTCCGCGGGGGCACCGGGGTACGAGCAGTACTTC
NA	NA	TRBV29-1	TRBJ2-5	CSVTQTGERETQYF	TGCAGCGTTACCCAAACGGGGGAGCGGGAGACCCAGTACTTC
NA	NA	TRBV2	TRBJ2-1	CASSEGRIGVNEQFF	TGTGCCAGCAGTGAAGGGAGGATCGGGGTCAATGAGCAGTTCTTC
NA	TRBD2	TRBV6-5	TRBJ2-1	CASGRGNEQFF	TGTGCCAGCGGGAGGGGAAATGAGCAGTTCTTC
few	TRBD1	TRBV7-9	TRBJ1-2	CASSLAQGQGGGYTF	TGTGCCAGCAGCTTAGCGCAGGGACAGGGTGGTGGCTACACCTTC
NA	TRBD1	TRBV2	TRBJ1-6	CASGTGLSPLHF	TGTGCCAGCGGGACAGGGTTATCACCCCTCCACTTT
NA	NA	TRBV5-1	TRBJ2-3	CASSLAYTSTDTQYF	TGCGCCAGCAGCTTGGCATATACTAGCACAGATACGCAGTATTTT
NA	TRBD1	TRBV7-2	TRBJ1-2	CASSLGQGGVYTF	TGTGCCAGCAGCTTAGGGCAGGGGGGTGTCTACACCTTC
once	TRBD1	TRBV4-3	TRBJ1-2	CASSQARTGGGYGYTF	TGCGCCAGCAGCCAAGCAAGGACAGGGGGCGGCTATGGCTACACCTTC
few	NA	TRBV28	TRBJ2-7	CASTTRGVSGEQYF	TGTGCCAGCACCACCAGGGGGGTGTCGGGGGAGCAGTACTTC
few	NA	TRBV5-1	TRBJ1-1	CASSSSTGEDTEAFF	TGCGCCAGCAGCTCTTCCACAGGTGAGGACACTGAAGCTTTCTTT
NA	TRBD2	TRBV4-1	TRBJ2-5	CASSQDPLAGEETQYF	TGCGCCAGCAGCCAAGATCCACTAGCGGGGGAAGAGACCCAGTACTTC
few	TRBD1	TRBV7-9	TRBJ1-2	CASSPGQGPSGYTF	TGTGCCAGCAGCCCGGGACAGGGGCCTAGTGGCTACACCTTC
NA	NA	TRBV11-3	TRBJ2-1	CASSGQGTQNNEQFF	TGTGCCAGCAGCGGACAAGGGACTCAAAACAATGAGCAGTTCTTC
NA	TRBD2	TRBV6-5	TRBJ2-7	CASSKSGTSTYEQYF	TGTGCCAGCAGCAAATCCGGGACTAGCACTTACGAGCAGTACTTC
NA	NA	TRBV28	TRBJ2-7	CASTPRGGPYEQYF	TGTGCCAGCACCCCTCGGGGTGGGCCCTACGAGCAGTACTTC
NA	TRBD1	TRBV11-2	TRBJ1-1	CASSTRQGEGTEAFF	TGTGCCAGCAGCACAAGACAGGGGGAAGGCACTGAAGCTTTCTTT
NA	TRBD2	TRBV28	TRBJ2-1	CASSAPGLATSSYNEQFF	TGTGCCAGCAGTGCGCCGGGACTAGCGACAAGCTCCTACAATGAGCAGTTCTTC
NA	TRBD1	TRBV10-3	TRBJ1-2	CAISDRQGNYGYTF	TGTGCCATCAGTGACCGACAGGGAAACTATGGCTACACCTTC
NA	NA	TRBV28	TRBJ1-5	CATGSAAVSNQPQHF	TGTGCCACCGGGAGCGCAGCAGTTAGCAATCAGCCCCAGCATTTT
once	TRBD1	TRBV7-9	TRBJ2-1	CASSLGQGQGTYNEQFF	TGTGCCAGCAGCTTAGGCCAGGGACAGGGGACTTACAATGAGCAGTTCTTC
NA	TRBD1	TRBV11-3	TRBJ1-2	CASSLVGQGPLPTF	TGTGCCAGCAGCTTAGTGGGACAGGGCCCCCTTCCCACCTTC
NA	TRBD1	TRBV15	TRBJ2-5	CATSRGTGGVETQYF	TGTGCCACCAGCAGAGGGACAGGGGGCGTAGAGACCCAGTACTTC
NA	TRBD1	TRBV29-1	TRBJ1-2	CSAGTASNYGYTF	TGCAGCGCTGGGACAGCAAGTAACTATGGCTACACCTTC
NA	TRBD1	TRBV12-5	TRBJ2-3	CASGVPGQGGKDTQYF	TGTGCTAGTGGTGTTCCGGGACAGGGTGGAAAAGATACGCAGTATTTT
NA	NA	TRBV7-2	TRBJ2-7	CASSLGALGYEQYF	TGTGCCAGCAGCTTAGGGGCCCTTGGATACGAGCAGTACTTC
NA	NA	TRBV4-3	TRBJ1-6	CASSPAGTTFYNSPLHF	TGCGCCAGCAGCCCCGCCGGGACAACGTTTTATAATTCACCCCTCCACTTT
NA	NA	TRBV6-4	TRBJ1-2	CASSVSTNYGYTF	TGTGCCAGCAGTGTAAGCACTAACTATGGCTACACCTTC
NA	NA	TRBV7-9	TRBJ2-1	CASSLDETAYYNEQFF	TGTGCCAGCAGCTTAGATGAAACTGCTTACTACAATGAGCAGTTCTTC
NA	TRBD1	TRBV5-1	TRBJ1-4	CASSLIGTANEKLFF	TGCGCCAGCAGCTTGATTGGGACAGCTAATGAAAAACTGTTTTTT
NA	NA	TRBV29-1	TRBJ1-6	CSAQGGGYNSPLHF	TGCAGCGCGCAGGGCGGTGGGTATAATTCACCCCTCCACTTT
NA	NA	TRBV7-3	TRBJ2-6	CASSLTGGSGANVLTF	TGTGCCAGCAGCTTAACCGGGGGCTCTGGGGCCAACGTCCTGACTTTC
NA	TRBD2	TRBV29-1	TRBJ2-7	CSVVEGTNYEQYF	TGCAGCGTTGTCGAAGGGACTAACTACGAGCAGTACTTC
NA	NA	TRBV5-1	TRBJ2-7	CASSLGPRDTYEQYF	TGCGCCAGCAGCTTGGGGCCGAGGGACACCTACGAGCAGTACTTC
NA	NA	TRBV9	TRBJ2-5	CASSGTDQETQYF	TGTGCCAGCAGCGGGACAGACCAAGAGACCCAGTACTTC